Shown below are 29 T cell receptor beta chains from a single sample sequenced in a study of T cell responses to AZD1222 COVID-19 vaccine. Some clones are missing from TCRdb's copy, which holds only in-frame ones; the method was immunoSEQ multiplex PCR. The sample lists roughly 140,000 clones; around 89% were seen once. Sequences were derived from peripheral blood, sampled on day 0 of AZD1222 vaccination. The origin of the receptors is an adult in good health.

This sequence joins TRBV18 and TRBJ2-1; D may be TRBD2 (7 bases). CDR1 and CDR2 from the germline V gene are KGHSH and LQKENI. The CDR3 spans 16 residues. Trimming stripped 1 base from V and 7 bases from J, with 17 bases between. CDR3 in amino acids: CASSPLAGTTGNEQFF. For the CDR3, the DNA is TGTGCCAGCTCACCACTAGCAGGGACTACAGGGAATGAGCAGTTCTTC.

The V gene is TRBV19, the J gene TRBJ2-2; 9 positions match TRBD1. Germline CDR1 and CDR2: LNHDA and SQIVND (reference sequence). This CDR3 comprises 15 residues. The V segment lost 6 bases and the J segment 7 bases; nucleotides outside the gene matches: 9. This CDR3 reads CASSGAGQGSGELFF. The CDR3 DNA sequence: TGTGCCAGTAGCGGCGCGGGACAGGGCAGCGGGGAGCTGTTTTTT.

The genes are TRBV6-5 and TRBJ1-1; TRBD1 agrees at 10 bases. Germline V gives CDR1 MNHEY, CDR2 SVGAGI. V shed 6 bases and J 6 bases; nucleotides not matched to a gene: 7. The CDR3 length is 14 residues. Written as DNA, the CDR3 is TGTGCCAGCAGGCCGACAGGGGGCGAAGCTGAAGCTTTCTTT. It is translated as CASRPTGGEAEAFF.

This chain joins TRBV6-2 or TRBV6-3 and TRBJ1-4, with D possibly matching TRBD1 (5 bases). Trimming stripped 4 bases from V and 5 bases from J, with 8 bases between. The CDR3 contains 13 residues. Germline V lookup: CDR1 MNHEY, CDR2 SVGEGT. The CDR3 DNA sequence: TGTGCCAGCAGTTCCCGGGACAATGAAAAACTGTTTTTT. Translating gives CASSSRDNEKLFF.

The chain is built from TRBV7-2 and TRBJ2-7; D uncertain. There are 13 residues in the CDR3. Trimming pared 2 bases from V and 5 bases from J, leaving 10 bases between. Germline CDR1 is SGHTA and CDR2 is FQGNSA. The CDR3 reads CASSLTVPDEQYF. Written as DNA, the CDR3 is TGTGCCAGCAGCTTAACCGTCCCGGACGAGCAGTACTTC.

The rearrangement uses TRBV20-1 and TRBJ2-7; D may be TRBD2 (5 bases). Germline CDR1 is DFQATT and CDR2 is SNEGSKA (reference sequence). Deletions cut 5 bases from V and 5 bases from J, with 10 bases between. The CDR3 runs to 11 residues. The CDR3 loop reads CSASDWDEQYF. In DNA, the CDR3 is TGCAGTGCTTCGGACTGGGACGAGCAGTACTTC.

The chain combines TRBV6-7 with TRBJ1-6; the D is unclear. TRBV6-7 is an ORF, with its function uncertain. The CDR3 contains 14 residues. With 4 bases removed from V and 7 bases from J, the gap between germline ends came to 11 bases. CDR3 sequence reads: CASSSPGPNSPLHF. The CDR3 DNA reads as TGTGCCAGCAGTTCACCCGGACCCAATTCACCCCTCCACTTT.

V is TRBV4-3 and J is TRBJ2-2; TRBD1 is a possible D gene (5 bases). The germline V and J ends were trimmed by 0 bases and 0 bases, with 14 bases remaining between them. The CDR3 is 18 residues long. Germline loops: CDR1 LGHNA, CDR2 YSLEER. This CDR3 reads CASSQDGAARANTGELFF. As DNA, the CDR3 is TGCGCCAGCAGCCAAGATGGGGCGGCCAGGGCGAACACCGGGGAGCTGTTTTTT.

V usage is TRBV5-1 and J usage is TRBJ2-3; 7 bases map to TRBD2. Germline values: CDR1 SGHRS, CDR2 YFSETQ. This CDR3 comprises 15 residues. Trimming took 0 bases from V and 4 from J; bases not matched to a gene: 5. This CDR3 is CASSLVGGSPDTQYF. CDR3 coding DNA: TGCGCCAGCAGCTTGGTGGGCGGGAGTCCAGATACGCAGTATTTT.

Comment on this clone: Distinct nucleotide sequences in the sample also encode this CDR3. The chain combines TRBV6-1 with TRBJ1-2, with D uncertain. Per the germline V gene, CDR1 is MNHNS and CDR2 is SASEGT. CDR3 length: 13 residues. The V gene lost 1 base and the J gene lost 4 bases, with 7 bases spanning the gap. The CDR3: CASSEDGRYGYTF. The CDR3, as DNA: TGTGCCAGCAGTGAAGACGGACGCTATGGCTACACCTTC.

The chain recombines TRBV4-3 with TRBJ2-1; 8 bases align to TRBD2. The CDR3 length is 16 residues. Germline CDR1 reads LGHNA; CDR2 reads YSLEER. V lost 4 bases, J lost 6 bases, and 11 bases stayed unmatched. The CDR3 here is CASSRAAGGESNEQFF. The CDR3 nucleotides are TGCGCCAGCAGCCGGGCGGCGGGAGGTGAATCCAATGAGCAGTTCTTC.

CDR3 protein: CASSFDLRNTEAFF. The CDR3, as DNA: TGTGCCAGCAGCTTCGACCTACGGAACACTGAAGCTTTCTTT. The V call is TRBV7-9, the J call TRBJ1-1; D remains unclear. The CDR3 extends over 14 amino acids. The V end lost 3 bases, the J end lost 1 base, and 9 bases lay between the germline ends. In germline, CDR1 is SEHNR, CDR2 FQNEAQ (reference sequence).

This clone was recorded only once. The chain couples TRBV14 to TRBJ1-1; D gene uncertain. V dropped 1 base and J dropped 4 bases, with 10 bases sitting between them. The CDR3 has 14 residues. Germline assignment: CDR1 SGHDN and CDR2 FVKESK. The chain's CDR3 is CASSQVTTGTEAFF. In DNA form, the CDR3 reads TGTGCCAGCAGCCAAGTTACGACGGGCACTGAAGCTTTCTTT.

J is TRBJ1-5 and V is TRBV19, with TRBD1 matching over 10 bases. This CDR3 is built from 18 residues. Trimming at V came to 4 bases and at J to 0 bases, leaving 9 bases not matched to a gene. Germline V gene data show CDR1 as LNHDA and CDR2 as SQIVND (reference sequence). The chain's CDR3 is CASSTRDRGPYSNQPQHF. CDR3 coding DNA: TGTGCCAGTAGTACCCGGGACAGGGGCCCTTATAGCAATCAGCCCCAGCATTTT.

The chain couples TRBV4-3 to TRBJ2-1; 11 bases match TRBD2. Germline V gene sequence: CDR1 LGHNA, CDR2 YSLEER. With 2 bases clipped from V and 7 bases from J, the junction kept 7 bases outside the gene matches. The CDR3 is 16 amino acids. CDR3 sequence (DNA): TGCGCCAGCAGCCAAAATAGCGGGAGGGCCCGGAATGAGCAGTTCTTC. Residues: CASSQNSGRARNEQFF.

The chain combines TRBV27 with TRBJ1-5; TRBD1 matches at 11 bases. CDR1 is MNHEY, CDR2 SMNVEV, per germline (reference sequence). The CDR3 has 17 amino acids. With 5 bases clipped from V and 1 base from J, the junction kept 7 bases outside the gene matches. Here the CDR3 reads CASSTRTGGRSNQPQHF. The DNA for the CDR3 is TGTGCCAGCAGTACCCGGACAGGGGGCCGAAGCAATCAGCCCCAGCATTTT.

J is TRBJ2-1 and V is TRBV9; D gene unclear. V was trimmed by 2 bases and J by 10 bases, leaving 13 bases between them. The germline CDR1 and CDR2 sequences are SGDLS and YYNGEE. The CDR3 is 13 amino acids. The CDR3 protein is CASSVISSGEQFF. The CDR3 nucleotides are TGTGCCAGCAGCGTGATTTCCTCAGGCGAGCAGTTCTTC.

Regarding this clone: One end of the junction fails to match germline, which may point to a read error. The chain joins TRBV2 to TRBJ2-5, with TRBD2 matching 10 bases. This CDR3 has 16 residues. Germline V gene data show CDR1 as SNHLY and CDR2 as FYNNEI. CDR3 protein: CVSSESSGRTGETQYF. In DNA, the CDR3 is TGTGTCAGCAGTGAGTCTAGCGGGAGAACCGGCGAGACCCAGTACTTC. The full variable domain, rest sourced from reference TRBV2 and TRBJ2-5, is EPEVTQTPSHQVTQMGQEVILRCVPISNHLYFYWYRQILGQKVEFLVSFYNNEISEKSEIFDDQFSVERPDGSNFTLKIRSTKLEDSAMYFCVSSESSGRTGETQYFGPGTRLLVL.

Details on this clone: The germline gene is not matched at one end of the junction; a read error may be the cause. V is TRBV11-2 and J is TRBJ2-7; D uncertain. The CDR3 covers 12 residues. The V gene's germline CDR1 is SGHAT and CDR2 FQNNGV. The CDR3 sequence is CASSLDIYEQYF. DNA for the CDR3: TGTGCCAGCAGCCTAGACATCTACGAGCAGTACTTC.

This chain's CDR3 is CASCTSQWTGELFF. The CDR3 DNA reads as TGTGCCAGCTGTACTAGTCAGTGGACCGGGGAGCTGTTTTTT. The chain couples TRBV27 to TRBJ2-2; weak D call: TRBD2 (5 bases). Looked up from germline, CDR1 is MNHEY and CDR2 is SMNVEV (reference sequence). The length of the CDR3 is 14 residues. V was pared by 8 bases and J by 5 bases, with 15 bases between.

This clone was detected once. This chain connects TRBV7-6 to TRBJ1-1; D unclear. CDR3 length equals 12 residues. V shed 1 base and J shed 7 bases, with 7 bases lying between them. Germline lookup yields CDR1 SGHVS and CDR2 FNYEAQ. The CDR3 is CASSLGGLEAFF. The CDR3 bases are TGTGCCAGCAGCTTAGGTGGACTTGAAGCTTTCTTT.

This chain joins TRBV6-5 and TRBJ1-2; 9 positions agree with TRBD1. The germline gives CDR1 MNHEY, CDR2 SVGAGI. CDR3 length: 15 residues. V lost 8 bases, J lost 4 bases, and 11 bases stayed unmatched. The CDR3, as DNA: TGTGCCAGCGACGGGATTGAGACAGGGGGCTATGGCTACACCTTC. This translates into CASDGIETGGYGYTF.

The rearrangement joins TRBV19 to TRBJ1-2, with D possibly TRBD1 on 5 matching bases. The length of the CDR3 is 15 residues. CDR1 is LNHDA and CDR2 is SQIVND in the germline V gene (reference sequence). Trimming removed 3 bases at V and 3 bases at J, with 14 bases between. CDR3 sequence: CASSISRGRDYGYTF. The CDR3 region has the DNA TGTGCCAGTAGTATCTCCCGTGGCAGGGACTATGGCTACACCTTC.

The rearrangement joins TRBV6-5 to TRBJ1-6; possibly TRBD1 for D (6 bases). V lost 7 bases and J 11 bases, leaving 18 bases between the germline ends. In germline, CDR1 is MNHEY, CDR2 SVGAGI. This CDR3 has 14 residues. CDR3 in DNA: TGTGCCAGCACACGCGAGGGGGGGGAAGCACCCCTCCACTTT. Translating it yields CASTREGGEAPLHF.

The chain carries TRBV6-6 and TRBJ1-4; D might be TRBD1 (5 bases). The CDR3 spans 14 residues. Germline V gene sequence: CDR1 MNHNY, CDR2 SVGAGI (reference sequence). The V end was cut by 6 bases, the J end by 4 bases, with 12 bases between. CDR3 nucleotide sequence: TGTGCCAGCAGGGGGGAGGGGAGTAATGAAAAACTGTTTTTT. Its protein is CASRGEGSNEKLFF.

V usage is TRBV12-3 or TRBV12-4 and J usage is TRBJ1-3; D gene unclear. The CDR3 sequence is 12 residues long. Trimming cost V 6 bases and J 4 bases, with 7 bases left between them. Here the CDR3 reads CASSRWGNTIYF. In nucleotides, the CDR3 is TGTGCCAGCAGCCGGTGGGGAAACACCATATATTTT.

The chain's CDR3 is CAIRADSNQPQHF. The CDR3, as DNA: TGTGCCATCAGGGCCGATAGCAATCAGCCCCAGCATTTT. The V call is TRBV10-3, the J call TRBJ1-5, with D unclear. V lost 6 bases to trimming and J lost 0 bases, with 6 bases between them. CDR1 ENHRY and CDR2 SYGVKD come from the germline V gene. The CDR3 contains 13 residues.

The chain recombines TRBV13 with TRBJ2-2, with D possibly matching TRBD1 (6 bases). This CDR3 is 15 amino acids long. Trimming removed 0 bases at V and 2 bases at J, with 7 bases between. The germline CDR1 and CDR2 sequences are PRHDT and FYEKMQ (reference sequence). The chain's CDR3 is CASSLGQGNTGELFF. As DNA, the CDR3 is TGTGCCAGCAGCTTAGGACAGGGTAACACCGGGGAGCTGTTTTTT.

The genes are TRBV19 and TRBJ1-5; D is unclear. This CDR3 has 16 residues. Per germline, CDR1 LNHDA and CDR2 SQIVND (reference sequence). Trimming removed 7 bases from V and 4 bases from J, with 20 bases in between. This CDR3 is CASKFAGGPSNQPQHF. CDR3 coding DNA: TGTGCCAGTAAATTCGCGGGAGGACCAAGTAATCAGCCCCAGCATTTT. Combining the CDR3 with reference TRBV19 and TRBJ1-5 gives the whole variable domain DGGITQSPKYLFRKEGQNVTLSCEQNLNHDAMYWYRQDPGQGLRLIYYSQIVNDFQKGDIAEGYSVSREKKESFPLTVTSAQKNPTAFYLCASKFAGGPSNQPQHFGDGTRLSIL.